This TCR beta chain derives from a study of radiotherapy plus CTLA-4 blockade in lung cancer. Study background: With about a third of patients having disease control, objective responses were seen in about 17%.

Findings and limits, study-wide: Early blood T cell clone dynamics, with interferon-beta, were reported to best predict response.

Regarding this clone: Antigen unknown.

Ipilimumab-mediated CTLA-4 blockade plus focal radiation was given to patients having chemo-refractory metastatic non-small-cell lung cancer. This CDR3 comprises 14 residues. V lost 2 bases, J lost 7 bases, and 13 bases lay in between. Per the germline V gene, CDR1 is SGHRS and CDR2 is YFSETQ. Libraries were prepared by immunoSEQ multiplex PCR; TCRdb keeps only in-frame clonotypes and omits some of them. The sample has 45,000 to 55,000 clones, around four fifths seen once. Source: peripheral blood, taken from a patient treated with radiotherapy plus ipilimumab. This chain joins TRBV5-1 and TRBJ1-5; D possibly corresponds to TRBD1 (5 bases). This clonotype was obtained from a human donor with non-small cell lung cancer who had stable disease on radiotherapy plus ipilimumab. The CDR3 sequence is CASSFSGDPQPQHF. The CDR3 nucleotides are TGCGCCAGCAGCTTTAGCGGGGACCCCCAGCCCCAGCATTTT.